Described below is a single T cell receptor beta chain sequence and its context. This entry comes from a study of blood T cell repertoires in COVID-19. Overall study: T cells, B-cell-depleted T cells, or PBMCs provided the cDNA or gDNA that served as material.

The CDR3 has 13 residues. J was trimmed by 4 bases and V by 5 bases; bases with no gene match: 6. Looked up from germline, CDR1 is GTSNPN and CDR2 is SVGIG (reference sequence). Libraries were prepared by immunoSEQ multiplex PCR; TCRdb keeps only in-frame clonotypes and omits some of them. The sample has roughly 320,000 clones; 80% to 90% are singletons. The source material was peripheral blood. This chain connects TRBV30 to TRBJ1-1; 8 bases align to TRBD1. The receptor was isolated from a woman aged 45-59 years with COVID-19, enrolled during active disease. CDR3 nucleotides: TGTGCCTGGGGGCAGGGGGCGGCCACTGAAGCTTTCTTT. It encodes CAWGQGAATEAFF.